The next 6 T cell receptor beta chains were all read from a single sample in a study of CD8 T cells in Susac syndrome (dated by TCRdb to the late 2010s). Libraries came from the immunoSEQ multiplex PCR assay. RNA was extracted using the RNeasy kit, and roughly 0.5 to 1 microgram was reverse transcribed with random hexamers. TCRdb reprocessing: public reads trimmed at Q25 with fastp, clones called with MiXCR, in-frame beta chains kept. Rows with one shared CDR3 protein collapse into an entry with the most common genes and DNA. The sample records 95,000 or so distinct CDR3 sequences, 85% to 95% of which are singletons. The biggest ten clones account for around 0.3% of the sample. Material: CD8+ T cells from PBMCs. The source of these receptors is a human donor in good health.

CDR3 nucleotide sequence: TGCAGCGGCCGGACAGGGGATGGGGAACTGTTTTTT. This translates into CSGRTGDGELFF. The chain joins TRBV29-1 to TRBJ1-4; 9 bases fit TRBD1. The length of the CDR3 is 12 residues. Trimming at V came to 7 bases and at J to 12 bases, leaving 9 bases not matched to a gene. CDR1 SQVTM and CDR2 ANQGSEA come from the germline V gene.

Regarding this clonotype: One junction end disagrees with the germline gene, perhaps due to a read error. J is TRBJ2-4 and V is TRBV6-2 or TRBV6-3, with D hard to call. Germline CDR1 reads MNHEY; CDR2 reads SVGEGT. The CDR3 loop spans 17 amino acids. CDR3 residues: CASNYGSGEVAKNIQYF. The CDR3 DNA is TGTGCCAGCAATTACGGATCTGGTGAGGTAGCCAAAAACATTCAGTACTTC.

V usage is TRBV12-3 or TRBV12-4 and J usage is TRBJ1-5; TRBD1 might be the D (5 bases). Trimming took 5 bases from V and 6 from J, leaving 11 bases between them. CDR3 length: 13 amino acids. The CDR3 DNA sequence: TGTGCCAGCAGTCAAGGGGTTGGTCAGCCCCAGCATTTT. This gives the protein CASSQGVGQPQHF.

The rearrangement joins TRBV7-9 to TRBJ1-5; D gene uncertain. V was shortened by 0 bases and J by 3 bases, with 3 bases between the two germline ends. CDR1 and CDR2 (germline): SEHNR, FQNEAQ (reference sequence). The length of the CDR3 is 13 residues. The CDR3 loop reads CASSLADNQPQHF. DNA for the CDR3: TGTGCCAGCAGCTTAGCTGACAATCAGCCCCAGCATTTT.

This chain joins TRBV6-1 and TRBJ2-7; a possible D gene is TRBD2 (6 bases). There are 15 residues in the CDR3. Germline V CDR1 and CDR2: MNHNS, SASEGT. Trimming shortened V by 0 bases and J by 0 bases, and 9 bases separated the two germline ends. The CDR3 DNA sequence: TGTGCCAGCAGTGAAGCACTGGACTACTCCTACGAGCAGTACTTC. This codes for CASSEALDYSYEQYF.

The chain links TRBV6-6 to TRBJ2-7, with 8 bases fitting TRBD1. There are 14 residues in the CDR3. CDR1 is MNHNY and CDR2 is SVGAGI in the germline V gene (reference sequence). J lost 5 bases, V lost 4 bases, and 7 bases had no gene match. The CDR3 spells CASSFQGARDEQYF. CDR3 sequence (DNA): TGTGCCAGCAGTTTCCAGGGGGCTAGGGACGAGCAGTACTTC.